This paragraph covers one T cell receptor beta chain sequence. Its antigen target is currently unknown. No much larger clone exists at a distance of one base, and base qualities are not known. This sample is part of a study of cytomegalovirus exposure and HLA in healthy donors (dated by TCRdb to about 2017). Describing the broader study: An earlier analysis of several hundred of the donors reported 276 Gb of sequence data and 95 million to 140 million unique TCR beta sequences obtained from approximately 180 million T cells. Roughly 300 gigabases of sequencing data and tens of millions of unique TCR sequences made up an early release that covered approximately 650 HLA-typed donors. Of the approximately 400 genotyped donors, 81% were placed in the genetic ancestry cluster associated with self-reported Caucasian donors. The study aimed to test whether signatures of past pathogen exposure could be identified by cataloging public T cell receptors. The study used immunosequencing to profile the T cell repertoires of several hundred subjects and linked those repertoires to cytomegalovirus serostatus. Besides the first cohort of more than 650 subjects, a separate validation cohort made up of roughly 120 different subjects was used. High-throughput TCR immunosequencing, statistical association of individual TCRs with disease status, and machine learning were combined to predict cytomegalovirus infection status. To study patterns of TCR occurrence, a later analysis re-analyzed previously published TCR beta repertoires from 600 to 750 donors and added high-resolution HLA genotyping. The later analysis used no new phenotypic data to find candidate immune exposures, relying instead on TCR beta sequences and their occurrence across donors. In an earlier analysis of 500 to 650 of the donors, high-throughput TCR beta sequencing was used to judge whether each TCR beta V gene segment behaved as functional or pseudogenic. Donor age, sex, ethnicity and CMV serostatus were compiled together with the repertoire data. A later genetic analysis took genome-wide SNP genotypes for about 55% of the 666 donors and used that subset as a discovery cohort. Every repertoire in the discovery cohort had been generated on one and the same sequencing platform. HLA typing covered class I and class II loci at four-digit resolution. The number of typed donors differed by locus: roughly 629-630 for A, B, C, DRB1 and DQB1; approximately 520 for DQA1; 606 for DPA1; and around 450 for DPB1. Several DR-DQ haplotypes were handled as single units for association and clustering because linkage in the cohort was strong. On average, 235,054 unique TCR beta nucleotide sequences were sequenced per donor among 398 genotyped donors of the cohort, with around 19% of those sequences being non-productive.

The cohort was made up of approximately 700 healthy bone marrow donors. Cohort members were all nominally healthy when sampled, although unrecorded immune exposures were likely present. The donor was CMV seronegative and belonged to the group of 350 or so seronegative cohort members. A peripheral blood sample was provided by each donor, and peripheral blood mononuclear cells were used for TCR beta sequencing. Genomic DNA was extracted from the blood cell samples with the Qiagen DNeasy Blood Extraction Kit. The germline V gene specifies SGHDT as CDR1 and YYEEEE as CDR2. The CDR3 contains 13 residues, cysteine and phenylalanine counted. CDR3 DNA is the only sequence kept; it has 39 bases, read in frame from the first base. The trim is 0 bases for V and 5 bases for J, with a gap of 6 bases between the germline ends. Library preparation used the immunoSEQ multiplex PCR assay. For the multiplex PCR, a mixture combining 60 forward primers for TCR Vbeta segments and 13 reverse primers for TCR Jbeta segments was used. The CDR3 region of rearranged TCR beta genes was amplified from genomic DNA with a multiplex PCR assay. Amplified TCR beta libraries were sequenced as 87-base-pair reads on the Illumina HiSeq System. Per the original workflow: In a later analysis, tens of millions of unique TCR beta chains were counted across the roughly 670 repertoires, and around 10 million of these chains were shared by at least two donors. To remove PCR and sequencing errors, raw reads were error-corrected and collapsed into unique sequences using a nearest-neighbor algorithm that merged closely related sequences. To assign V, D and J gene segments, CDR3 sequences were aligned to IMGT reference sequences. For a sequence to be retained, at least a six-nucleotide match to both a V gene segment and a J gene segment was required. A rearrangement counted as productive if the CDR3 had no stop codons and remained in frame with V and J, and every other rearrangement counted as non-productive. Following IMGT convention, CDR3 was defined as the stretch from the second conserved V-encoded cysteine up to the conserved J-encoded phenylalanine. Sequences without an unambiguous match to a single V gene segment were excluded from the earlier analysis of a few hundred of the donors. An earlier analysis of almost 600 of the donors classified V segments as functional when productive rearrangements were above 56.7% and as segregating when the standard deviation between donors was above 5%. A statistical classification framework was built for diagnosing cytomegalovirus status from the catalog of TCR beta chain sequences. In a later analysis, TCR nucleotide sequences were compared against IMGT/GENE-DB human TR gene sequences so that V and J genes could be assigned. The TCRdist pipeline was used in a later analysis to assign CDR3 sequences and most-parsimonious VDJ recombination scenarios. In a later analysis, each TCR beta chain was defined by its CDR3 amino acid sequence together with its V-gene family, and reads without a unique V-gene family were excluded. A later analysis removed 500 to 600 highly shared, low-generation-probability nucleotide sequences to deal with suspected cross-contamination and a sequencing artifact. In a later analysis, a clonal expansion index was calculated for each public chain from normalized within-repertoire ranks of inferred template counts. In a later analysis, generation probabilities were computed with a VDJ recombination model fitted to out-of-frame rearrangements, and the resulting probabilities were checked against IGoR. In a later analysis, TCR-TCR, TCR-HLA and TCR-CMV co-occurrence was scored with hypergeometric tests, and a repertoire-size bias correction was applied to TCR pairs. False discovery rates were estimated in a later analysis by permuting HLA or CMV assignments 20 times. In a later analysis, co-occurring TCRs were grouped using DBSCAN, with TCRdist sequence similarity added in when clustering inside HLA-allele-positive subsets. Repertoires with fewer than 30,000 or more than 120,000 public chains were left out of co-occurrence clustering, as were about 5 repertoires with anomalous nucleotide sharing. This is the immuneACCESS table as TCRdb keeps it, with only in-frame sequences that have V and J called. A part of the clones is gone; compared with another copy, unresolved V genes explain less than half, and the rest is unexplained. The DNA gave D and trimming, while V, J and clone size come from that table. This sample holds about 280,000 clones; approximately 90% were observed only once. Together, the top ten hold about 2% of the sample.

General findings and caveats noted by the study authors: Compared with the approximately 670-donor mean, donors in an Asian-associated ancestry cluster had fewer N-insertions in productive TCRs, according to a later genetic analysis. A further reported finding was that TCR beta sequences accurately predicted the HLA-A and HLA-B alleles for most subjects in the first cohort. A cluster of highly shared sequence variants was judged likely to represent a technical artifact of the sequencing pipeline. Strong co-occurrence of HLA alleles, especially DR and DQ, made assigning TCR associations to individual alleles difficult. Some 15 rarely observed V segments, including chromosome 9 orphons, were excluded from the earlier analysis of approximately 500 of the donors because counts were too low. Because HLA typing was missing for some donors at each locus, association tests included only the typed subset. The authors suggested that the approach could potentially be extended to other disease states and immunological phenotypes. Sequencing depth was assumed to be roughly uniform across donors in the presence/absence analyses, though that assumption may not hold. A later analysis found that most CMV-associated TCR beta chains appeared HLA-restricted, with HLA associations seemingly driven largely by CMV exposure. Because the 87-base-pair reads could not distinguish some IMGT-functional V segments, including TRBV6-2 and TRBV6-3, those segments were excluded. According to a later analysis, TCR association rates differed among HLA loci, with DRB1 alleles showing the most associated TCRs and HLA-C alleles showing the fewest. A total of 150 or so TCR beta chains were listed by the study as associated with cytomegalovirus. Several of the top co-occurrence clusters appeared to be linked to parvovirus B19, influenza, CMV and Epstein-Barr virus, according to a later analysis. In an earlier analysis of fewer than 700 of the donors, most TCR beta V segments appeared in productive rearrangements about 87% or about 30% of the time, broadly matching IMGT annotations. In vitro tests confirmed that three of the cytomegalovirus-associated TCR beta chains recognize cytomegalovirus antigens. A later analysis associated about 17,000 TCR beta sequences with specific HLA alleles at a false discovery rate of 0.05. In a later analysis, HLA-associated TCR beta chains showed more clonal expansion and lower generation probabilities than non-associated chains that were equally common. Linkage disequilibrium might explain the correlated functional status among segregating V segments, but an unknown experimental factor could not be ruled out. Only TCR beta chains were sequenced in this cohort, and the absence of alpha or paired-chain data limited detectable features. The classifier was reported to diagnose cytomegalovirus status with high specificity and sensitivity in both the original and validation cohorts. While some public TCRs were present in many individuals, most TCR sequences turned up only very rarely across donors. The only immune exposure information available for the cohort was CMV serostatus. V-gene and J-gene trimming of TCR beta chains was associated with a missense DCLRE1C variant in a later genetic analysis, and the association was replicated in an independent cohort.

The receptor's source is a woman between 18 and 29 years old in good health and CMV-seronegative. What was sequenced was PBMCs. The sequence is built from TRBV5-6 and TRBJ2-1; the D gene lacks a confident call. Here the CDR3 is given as CASSLGSDNEQFF. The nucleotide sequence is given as TGTGCCAGCAGCTTGGGGAGTGACAATGAGCAGTTCTTC. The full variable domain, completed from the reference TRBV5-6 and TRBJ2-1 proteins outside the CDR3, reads DAGVTQSPTHLIKTRGQQVTLRCSPKSGHDTVSWYQQALGQGPQFIFQYYEEEERQRGNFPDRFSGHQFPNYSSELNVNALLLGDSALYLCASSLGSDNEQFFGPGTRLTVL.